The source of this TCR beta chain is a study of blood T cell repertoires in COVID-19. On the study more broadly: Acute and convalescent COVID-19 specimens originated in the United States, Italy and Spain. T cells, B-cell-depleted T cells, or PBMCs supplied cDNA or gDNA.

Clinical history as reported by participants underpinned cohort assignment. As originally analysed: Reference gene primer amplification in the assay estimated nucleated cell counts. Clones were sequenced by immunoSEQ multiplex PCR, and TCRdb holds only the in-frame ones, with some missing. From that table come the V and J calls and clone size; the DNA was used to work out D and trimming. The sample records approximately 160,000 clones, about 90% being singletons. Germline V CDR1 and CDR2: MNHNY, SVGAGI (reference sequence). V was clipped by 7 bases and J by 3 bases, with 21 bases between them. The CDR3 covers 16 residues.

The sequenced sample was PBMCs or T cells enriched from blood (not recorded which). The clonotype was recovered from a woman aged 50 to 65 who had recovered from COVID-19. The chain couples TRBV6-6 to TRBJ1-2; weak D call: TRBD1 (6 bases). CDR3 protein: CASIRGGAPGDYGYTF. The CDR3 nucleotides read TGTGCCAGCATTCGAGGGGGGGCCCCGGGAGACTATGGCTACACCTTC.